A single sample is the source of the 31 T cell receptor beta chains below, sequenced in a study of CXCR3-negative and CXCR3-positive naive CD8 T cells. Points from the study as a whole: TRB CDR3 hydrophobicity was greater in CXCR3-positive naive cells than in CXCR3-negative naive cells.

UMI-labeled 5' RACE TRB cDNA libraries were prepared from the cells. TCRdb reprocessed the 5' RACE reads, keeping one entry per CDR3 protein, no DNA. This sample's table has approximately 96,000 distinct CDR3 sequences. Their antigen targets remain unknown. Sequences were obtained from naive CXCR3+ CD8+ T cells from blood. Subset noted: CD45RO-CCR7+CD27+CD95- naive CD8+ T cells expressing CXCR3 (TNR3+). The source is a human donor in good health. Some clones in this sample may be carry-over from other donors' samples.

The chain recombines TRBV5-1 with TRBJ1-5. CDR3 length: 15 amino acids. Germline V gene lookup returns CDR1 SGHRS and CDR2 YFSETQ. The CDR3 loop is CASSLGGLGNQPQHF.

The V call is TRBV11-2, the J call TRBJ2-3; the D call of TRBD2 rests on TCRdb alone, since no DNA is present to check it. The CDR3 is 16 amino acids. Germline V gives CDR1 SGHAT, CDR2 FQNNGV. The CDR3 protein is CASSPRGSSGGDTQYF.

The gene calls are TRBV4-3 and TRBJ1-1. CDR3 size: 13 residues. Germline CDR1 is LGHNA and CDR2 is YSLEER. CDR3 residues: CASSQDREGEAFF.

The V gene is TRBV6-2 or TRBV6-3, the J gene TRBJ2-7; absent DNA, TCRdb's TRBD2 call cannot be checked. There are 15 residues in the CDR3. Germline CDR1 MNHEY, CDR2 SVGEGT. CDR3 sequence reads: CASSYPGLEDYEQYF.

This chain uses TRBV12-3 or TRBV12-4 with TRBJ2-7. The length of the CDR3 is 13 residues. The CDR3: CDSSLSAASEQYF.

The V and J genes are TRBV7-2 and TRBJ2-2; TCRdb designates TRBD2, a call that cannot be tested without DNA. Germline lookup yields CDR1 SGHTA and CDR2 FQGNSA. The CDR3 sequence is 18 residues long. The CDR3: CASSLFEARDANTGELFF.

This chain joins TRBV7-8 and TRBJ2-7; with no DNA, the TCRdb D assignment of TRBD1 cannot be verified. The length of the CDR3 is 15 residues. Germline V gene data show CDR1 as SGHVS and CDR2 as FQNEAQ. CDR3 residues: CASSSGTGNSYEQYF.

The chain employs TRBV5-6 and TRBJ2-5; TCRdb picks TRBD2, but there is no DNA to check that call. Germline CDR1 SGHDT, CDR2 YYEEEE. CDR3 length equals 16 residues. The CDR3 reads CASSLASGGAGETQYF.

This chain uses TRBV9 with TRBJ2-3; TCRdb picks TRBD1, but there is no DNA to check that call. This CDR3 contains 16 residues. CDR1 and CDR2 (germline): SGDLS, YYNGEE. CDR3 protein: CASSEASGGVTDTQYF. The full variable domain, its missing parts supplied by reference TRBV9 and TRBJ2-3, is DSGVTQTPKHLITATGQRVTLRCSPRSGDLSVYWYQQSLDQGLQFLIQYYNGEERAKGNILERFSAQQFPDLHSELNLSSLELGDSALYFCASSEASGGVTDTQYFGPGTRLTVL.

The rearrangement joins TRBV19 to TRBJ2-5; TCRdb designates TRBD1, a call that cannot be tested without DNA. Per germline, CDR1 LNHDA and CDR2 SQIVND (reference sequence). The CDR3 is made up of 14 amino acids. Here the CDR3 reads CASSPGMTGGLEYF. The entire variable domain, with the rest obtained from reference TRBV19 and TRBJ2-5, is as follows: DGGITQSPKYLFRKEGQNVTLSCEQNLNHDAMYWYRQDPGQGLRLIYYSQIVNDFQKGDIAEGYSVSREKKESFPLTVTSAQKNPTAFYLCASSPGMTGGLEYFGPGTRLLVL.

This chain joins TRBV28 and TRBJ2-7; the TRBD1 assignment by TCRdb is unverifiable without DNA. There are 13 residues in the CDR3. Germline V gives CDR1 MDHEN, CDR2 SYDVKM. The chain's CDR3 is CATEPRGGYEQYF.

This chain joins TRBV6-2 or TRBV6-3 and TRBJ2-1; lacking DNA, the TRBD2 call made by TCRdb goes unchecked. This CDR3 has 12 residues. Germline V gene data show CDR1 as MNHEY and CDR2 as SVGEGT. The CDR3 loop is CASKTRVNEQFF.

The gene calls are TRBV15 and TRBJ2-4; TCRdb selects TRBD1, and the lack of DNA leaves this call unchecked. This CDR3 is built from 16 residues. Germline V CDR1 and CDR2: LNHNV, YYDKDF (reference sequence). CDR3 sequence: CATSGQGARAKNIQYF.

The chain recombines TRBV11-2 with TRBJ2-7; TCRdb selects TRBD2, and the lack of DNA leaves this call unchecked. This CDR3 region has 14 residues. The germline CDR1 and CDR2 sequences are SGHAT and FQNNGV. CDR3 loop: CASSPRDSIYEQYF.

This chain links TRBV27 with TRBJ1-1. CDR1 and CDR2 (germline): MNHEY, SMNVEV (reference sequence). The CDR3 consists of 14 residues. This CDR3 reads CASSFREMNTEAFF.

The gene calls are TRBV5-1 and TRBJ2-2; the D call of TRBD1 rests on TCRdb alone, since no DNA is present to check it. The CDR3 runs 15 residues. Germline V CDR1 and CDR2: SGHRS, YFSETQ. Here the CDR3 reads CASSPTGGSAGELFF.

The gene calls are TRBV20-1 and TRBJ2-7; the D gene TCRdb calls, TRBD1, cannot be checked with no DNA. The CDR3 runs to 13 residues. CDR1 is DFQATT, CDR2 SNEGSKA, per germline (reference sequence). The CDR3 is CSARVRADYEQYF.

This sequence joins TRBV7-8 and TRBJ1-1; TCRdb gives TRBD1 as the D gene, but with no DNA this cannot be confirmed. This CDR3 has 14 residues. Germline assignment: CDR1 SGHVS and CDR2 FQNEAQ. The CDR3 here is CASSPGTGNIEAFF.

V gene TRBV27 combines with J gene TRBJ2-7; TCRdb's D call of TRBD1 is untestable without DNA. CDR1 is MNHEY and CDR2 is SMNVEV in the germline V gene (reference sequence). CDR3 length: 16 residues. CDR3 region: CASSFGPQGASYEQYF.

The chain is built from TRBV7-3 and TRBJ2-2. The germline CDR1 and CDR2 sequences are SGHTA and FQGTGA. The CDR3 has 12 amino acids. CDR3 protein: CANQRNTGELFF. Supplemented by reference TRBV7-3 and TRBJ2-2, the full variable domain reads GAGVSQTPSNKVTEKGKYVELRCDPISGHTALYWYRQSLGQGPEFLIYFQGTGAADDSGLPNDRFFAVRPEGSVSTLKIQRTERGDSAVYLCANQRNTGELFFGEGSRLTVL.

V usage is TRBV4-3 and J usage is TRBJ2-1. CDR1 and CDR2 (germline): LGHNA, YSLEER. The CDR3 sequence is 12 residues long. The CDR3 region is CASSQDYDEQFF.

V usage is TRBV7-9 and J usage is TRBJ2-1; TCRdb lists TRBD1, though no DNA is available to test this call. CDR3 length: 13 amino acids. Germline CDR1 SEHNR, CDR2 FQNEAQ (reference sequence). CDR3 in amino acids: CAILPGTPNEQFF.

This chain links TRBV14 with TRBJ2-1. Germline V gives CDR1 SGHDN, CDR2 FVKESK. The CDR3 has 14 residues. CDR3 in amino acids: CASSQAASYNEQFF.

The chain joins TRBV7-9 to TRBJ2-5; checking the TCRdb D call of TRBD1 is not possible without DNA. The germline V gene has CDR1 SEHNR and CDR2 FQNEAQ (reference sequence). This CDR3 region has 15 residues. CDR3 residues: CASSLAGTAQETQYF.

V is TRBV9 and J is TRBJ2-1; the D gene TCRdb calls, TRBD1, cannot be checked with no DNA. This CDR3 has 14 residues. Germline V gene sequence: CDR1 SGDLS, CDR2 YYNGEE. The CDR3 loop reads CASSWTGNDNGQFF.

The CDR3 sequence: CASSTTFLEGGRTEAFF. The chain has TRBV7-9 and TRBJ1-1. The CDR3 is made up of 17 amino acids. Germline V CDR1 and CDR2: SEHNR, FQNEAQ (reference sequence). The full variable domain, completed using reference TRBV7-9 and TRBJ1-1, is DTGVSQNPRHKITKRGQNVTFRCDPISEHNRLYWYRQTLGQGPEFLTYFQNEAQLEKSRLLSDRFSAERPKGSFSTLEIQRTEQGDSAMYLCASSTTFLEGGRTEAFFGQGTRLTVV.

J is TRBJ2-5 and V is TRBV2; TCRdb proposes TRBD1, but this gene call is untestable without DNA. The CDR3 has 17 residues. Germline loops: CDR1 SNHLY, CDR2 FYNNEI. The CDR3: CANPKQETGFDQETQYF.

The genes are TRBV27 and TRBJ2-3; checking the TCRdb D call of TRBD2 is not possible without DNA. This CDR3 region has 16 residues. The germline V gene has CDR1 MNHEY and CDR2 SMNVEV (reference sequence). CDR3 loop: CASSLILAGGTDTQYF.

The chain recombines TRBV4-2 with TRBJ1-1. The germline gives CDR1 LGHNA, CDR2 YNFKEQ. CDR3 length: 15 amino acids. The CDR3 loop reads CASSRDGGGDTEAFF.

CDR3 protein: CASSFVSSGDNEQFF. V and J are TRBV28 and TRBJ2-1; lacking DNA, the TRBD2 call made by TCRdb goes unchecked. The germline CDR1 and CDR2 sequences are MDHEN and SYDVKM. This CDR3 has 15 amino acids.

The chain carries TRBV13 and TRBJ2-3; the TCRdb call, TRBD1, lacks DNA for checking. Germline V gene sequence: CDR1 PRHDT, CDR2 FYEKMQ (reference sequence). This CDR3 comprises 16 residues. CDR3 amino acids: CASSLSGGASTDTQYF. The entire variable domain, with the rest obtained from reference TRBV13 and TRBJ2-3, is as follows: AAGVIQSPRHLIKEKRETATLKCYPIPRHDTVYWYQQGPGQDPQFLISFYEKMQSDKGSIPDRFSAQQFSDYHSELNMSSLELGDSALYFCASSLSGGASTDTQYFGPGTRLTVL.